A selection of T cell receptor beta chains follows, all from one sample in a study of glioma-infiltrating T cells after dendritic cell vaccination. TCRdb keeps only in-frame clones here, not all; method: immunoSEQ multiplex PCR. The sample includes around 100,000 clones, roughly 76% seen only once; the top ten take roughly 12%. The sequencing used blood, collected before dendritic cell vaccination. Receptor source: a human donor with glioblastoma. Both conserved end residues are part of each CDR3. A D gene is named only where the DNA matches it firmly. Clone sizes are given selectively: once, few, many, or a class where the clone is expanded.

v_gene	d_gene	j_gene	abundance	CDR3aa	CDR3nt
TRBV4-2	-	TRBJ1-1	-	CASSPSFAAEMNTEAFF	TGTGCCAGCAGCCCCTCCTTCGCGGCAGAGATGAACACTGAAGCTTTCTTT
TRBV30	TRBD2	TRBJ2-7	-	CAWRGRRGGSYEQYF	TGTGCCTGGAGAGGCCGGCGGGGGGGCTCCTACGAGCAGTACTTC
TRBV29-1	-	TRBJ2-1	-	CSVLQYNEQFF	TGCAGCGTTCTTCAGTACAATGAGCAGTTCTTC
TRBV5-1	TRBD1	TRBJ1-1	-	CASSLEGARTTEAFF	TGCGCCAGCAGTTTGGAGGGGGCGCGGACCACTGAAGCTTTCTTT
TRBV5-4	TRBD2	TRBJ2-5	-	CASSAGLAGGVGETQYF	TGTGCCAGCAGCGCGGGGCTAGCGGGGGGTGTAGGAGAGACCCAGTACTTC
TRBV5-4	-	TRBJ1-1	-	CASSPRGTGNTEAFF	TGTGCCAGCAGCCCGCGGGGGACGGGAAACACTGAAGCTTTCTTT
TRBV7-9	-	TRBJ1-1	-	CASSPDSFKNTEAFF	TGTGCCAGCAGCCCAGACTCATTCAAGAACACTGAAGCTTTCTTT
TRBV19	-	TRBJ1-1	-	CASTRLGAVNTEAFF	TGTGCCAGTACCCGACTAGGGGCGGTGAACACTGAAGCTTTCTTT
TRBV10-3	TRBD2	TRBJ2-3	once	CAISRAGLAASTDTQYF	TGTGCCATCAGCCGCGCCGGACTAGCAGCTAGCACAGATACGCAGTATTTT
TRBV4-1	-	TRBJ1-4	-	CASSLPGATNEKLFF	TGCGCCAGCAGCCTCCCAGGGGCAACTAATGAAAAACTGTTTTTT
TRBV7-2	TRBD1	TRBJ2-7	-	CATHSGTGTSEQYF	TGTGCCACCCACTCCGGGACAGGAACCTCCGAGCAGTACTTC
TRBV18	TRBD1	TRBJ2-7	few	CASSTSPRQGMHEQYF	TGTGCCAGCTCCACTTCCCCGAGACAGGGTATGCACGAGCAGTACTTC
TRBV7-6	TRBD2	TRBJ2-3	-	CASSFSSGGLDTQYF	TGTGCCAGCAGCTTTTCTAGCGGGGGGTTAGATACGCAGTATTTT
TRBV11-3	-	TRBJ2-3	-	CASSPDNTDTQYF	TGTGCCAGCAGCCCCGACAACACAGATACGCAGTATTTT
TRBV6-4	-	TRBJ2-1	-	CASSAQRGEYNEQFF	TGTGCCAGCAGTGCCCAACGCGGGGAGTACAATGAGCAGTTCTTC
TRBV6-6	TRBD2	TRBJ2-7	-	CASSTWTSGYEQYF	TGTGCCAGCAGTACCTGGACTAGCGGCTACGAGCAGTACTTC
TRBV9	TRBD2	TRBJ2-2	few	CASSFSGGATGELFF	TGTGCCAGCAGCTTTAGCGGGGGGGCCACCGGGGAGCTGTTTTTT
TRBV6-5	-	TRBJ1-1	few	CASSYWETEAFF	TGTGCCAGCAGTTATTGGGAGACTGAAGCTTTCTTT
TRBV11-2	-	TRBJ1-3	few	CASSSREILGNTIYF	TGTGCCAGCAGCTCGCGGGAGATTCTTGGAAACACCATATATTTT
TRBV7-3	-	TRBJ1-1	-	CASSPRGGMNTEAFF	TGTGCCAGCAGCCCCCGAGGGGGAATGAACACTGAAGCTTTCTTT
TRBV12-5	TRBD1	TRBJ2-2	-	CASGLQQGTTGELFF	TGTGCTAGTGGTTTGCAACAGGGGACCACCGGGGAGCTGTTTTTT
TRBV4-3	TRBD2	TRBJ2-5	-	CASSPQPRGGGETQYF	TGCGCCAGCAGCCCACAGCCGCGGGGGGGCGGGGAGACCCAGTACTTC
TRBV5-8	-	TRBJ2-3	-	CASSLDISDTQYF	TGTGCCAGCAGCTTGGACATCTCAGATACGCAGTATTTT
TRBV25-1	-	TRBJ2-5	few	CASSDALGGEETQYF	TGTGCCAGCAGTGACGCCTTAGGCGGGGAAGAGACCCAGTACTTC
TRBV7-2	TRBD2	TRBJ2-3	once	CASSWTSEGTDTQYF	TGTGCCAGCAGCTGGACTAGCGAAGGCACAGATACGCAGTATTTT
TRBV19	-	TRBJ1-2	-	CASSMRTNYGYTF	TGTGCCAGTAGTATGAGGACTAACTATGGCTACACCTTC
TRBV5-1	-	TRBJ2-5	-	CASSLGGKQETQYF	TGCGCCAGCAGCTTGGGAGGGAAACAAGAGACCCAGTACTTC
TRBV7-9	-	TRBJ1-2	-	CASSLVVYGYTF	TGTGCCAGCAGCTTAGTCGTCTATGGCTACACCTTC
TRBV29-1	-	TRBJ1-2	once	CSVEEGEDGYTF	TGCAGCGTTGAAGAAGGGGAAGATGGCTACACCTTC
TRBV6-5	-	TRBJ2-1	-	CASGRGPPYNEQFF	TGTGCCAGCGGCCGCGGGCCTCCCTACAATGAGCAGTTCTTC
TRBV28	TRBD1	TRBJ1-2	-	CASSSPLDRERNYGYTF	TGTGCCAGCAGTTCCCCGCTTGACAGGGAGAGGAACTATGGCTACACCTTC
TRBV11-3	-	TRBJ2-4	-	CASSSSGEQGAANIQYF	TGTGCCAGCAGCTCGAGTGGGGAACAGGGAGCCGCCAACATTCAGTACTTC
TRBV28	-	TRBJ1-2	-	CASRATGFSGYTF	TGTGCCAGCCGAGCCACAGGTTTCTCTGGCTACACCTTC
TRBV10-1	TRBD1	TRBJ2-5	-	CASKGQHQETQYF	TGCGCCAGCAAGGGACAGCACCAAGAGACCCAGTACTTC
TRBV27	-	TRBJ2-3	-	CASSTRDIPVNTQYF	TGTGCCAGCAGTACCCGGGACATCCCCGTCAATACGCAGTATTTT
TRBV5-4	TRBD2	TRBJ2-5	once	CASSSRTSGAQETQYF	TGTGCCAGCAGCTCACGGACTAGCGGGGCACAAGAGACCCAGTACTTC
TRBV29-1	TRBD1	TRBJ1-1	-	CSVVTTGGTEAFF	TGCAGCGTCGTAACGACAGGGGGCACTGAAGCTTTCTTT
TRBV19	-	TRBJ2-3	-	CASHDISTDTQYF	TGTGCCAGTCACGACATAAGCACAGATACGCAGTATTTT
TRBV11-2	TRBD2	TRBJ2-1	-	CASSLGTSGGRNEQFF	TGTGCCAGCAGCTTAGGGACTAGTGGGGGGAGGAATGAGCAGTTCTTC
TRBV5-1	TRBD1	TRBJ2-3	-	CASHGQGADTQYF	TGCGCCAGCCATGGACAGGGGGCAGATACGCAGTATTTT
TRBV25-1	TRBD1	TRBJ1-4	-	CASSEYTGDEKLFF	TGTGCCAGCAGTGAATATACAGGGGATGAAAAACTGTTTTTT
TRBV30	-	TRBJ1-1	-	CAWSVPPRTGHTEAFF	TGTGCCTGGAGTGTACCCCCCCGTACAGGCCACACTGAAGCTTTCTTT
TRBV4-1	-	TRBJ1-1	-	CASSQQTGLNTEAFF	TGCGCCAGCAGCCAACAGACAGGCCTGAACACTGAAGCTTTCTTT
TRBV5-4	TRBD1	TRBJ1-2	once	CASSLSGGQGNYGYTF	TGTGCCAGCAGCCTCTCCGGAGGACAGGGGAACTATGGCTACACCTTC
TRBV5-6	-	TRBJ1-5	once	CASSLAEIGNQPQHF	TGTGCCAGCAGCTTGGCTGAAATAGGCAATCAGCCCCAGCATTTT
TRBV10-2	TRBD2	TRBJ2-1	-	CASSDPGTSDCEQFF	TGCGCCAGCAGTGACCCCGGGACTAGCGATTGTGAGCAGTTCTTC
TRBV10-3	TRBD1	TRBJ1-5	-	CAIRGQGGQPQHF	TGTGCCATCAGGGGACAGGGAGGTCAGCCCCAGCATTTT
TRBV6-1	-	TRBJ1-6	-	CASRLTGTINSPLHF	TGTGCCAGCAGGCTGACAGGAACTATCAATTCACCCCTCCACTTT
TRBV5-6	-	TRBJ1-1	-	CASSLLQLGYEAFF	TGTGCCAGCAGCTTGTTACAGCTGGGCTATGAAGCTTTCTTT
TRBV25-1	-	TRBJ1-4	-	CASSESPGGDEKLFF	TGTGCCAGCAGTGAATCCCCGGGGGGAGATGAAAAACTGTTTTTT
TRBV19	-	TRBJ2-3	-	CASSIGGGTDTQYF	TGTGCCAGTAGTATTGGAGGGGGCACAGATACGCAGTATTTT
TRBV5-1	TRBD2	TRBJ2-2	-	CASSLELAENTGELFF	TGCGCCAGCAGCTTGGAACTAGCGGAGAACACCGGGGAGCTGTTTTTT
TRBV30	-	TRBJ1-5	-	CAWNGERNQPQHF	TGTGCCTGGAACGGGGAACGAAATCAGCCCCAGCATTTT
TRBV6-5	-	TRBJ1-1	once	CASSRGGTVNTEAFF	TGTGCCAGCAGCAGAGGCGGGACGGTGAACACTGAAGCTTTCTTT
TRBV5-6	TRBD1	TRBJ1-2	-	CASSLGQGVTGYTF	TGTGCCAGCAGCCTAGGACAGGGAGTGACAGGCTACACCTTC
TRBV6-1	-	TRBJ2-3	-	CASRPDNGDTQYF	TGTGCCAGCCGCCCGGACAATGGGGATACGCAGTATTTT
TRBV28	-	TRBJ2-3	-	CASSLVQGSGSTDTQYF	TGTGCCAGCAGTTTAGTTCAAGGGTCGGGGAGCACAGATACGCAGTATTTT
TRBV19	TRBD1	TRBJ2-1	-	CASSTDRVLHTNEQFF	TGTGCCAGTAGTACAGACAGGGTTCTTCACACCAATGAGCAGTTCTTC
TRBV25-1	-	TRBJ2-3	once	CASSERPGGTDTQYF	TGTGCCAGCAGTGAAAGGCCAGGGGGCACAGATACGCAGTATTTT
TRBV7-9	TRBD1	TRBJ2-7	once	CASSLGTGGEQYF	TGTGCCAGCAGCTTAGGGACAGGGGGCGAGCAGTACTTC